Listed here is a single T cell receptor (beta chain). The sample originates from a study of T cells after yellow fever vaccination. Study-wide points: Clonotypes shared by both compartments, CD4 and CD8, made up a small share.

Deletions cut 2 bases from V and 7 bases from J, with 5 bases between. The CDR3 runs to 11 residues. Per germline, CDR1 MNHEY and CDR2 SVGAGI. Researchers made TCR cDNA using 5'RACE template switching, and this step added a universal primer site and UMIs. TCRdb reprocessed the 5' RACE reads via MiXCR and lists one record per CDR3 protein. The table has some 49,000 distinct CDR3 sequences, over 5.5% seen once; the top ten hold around 9.3%. The receptor's source is a man under 40 who received the YFV17D yellow fever vaccine. The chain employs TRBV6-5 and TRBJ2-5; the D is unclear. Here the sequenced sample was PBMCs, either bulk or a sorted T-cell subset (CD4+, CD8+, memory, or dextramer-sorted; not recorded which), taken 45 days after the yellow fever booster vaccination. The CDR3 protein is CASSYGVTQYF. The DNA for the CDR3 is TGTGCCAGCAGTTACGGTGTGACCCAGTACTTC.